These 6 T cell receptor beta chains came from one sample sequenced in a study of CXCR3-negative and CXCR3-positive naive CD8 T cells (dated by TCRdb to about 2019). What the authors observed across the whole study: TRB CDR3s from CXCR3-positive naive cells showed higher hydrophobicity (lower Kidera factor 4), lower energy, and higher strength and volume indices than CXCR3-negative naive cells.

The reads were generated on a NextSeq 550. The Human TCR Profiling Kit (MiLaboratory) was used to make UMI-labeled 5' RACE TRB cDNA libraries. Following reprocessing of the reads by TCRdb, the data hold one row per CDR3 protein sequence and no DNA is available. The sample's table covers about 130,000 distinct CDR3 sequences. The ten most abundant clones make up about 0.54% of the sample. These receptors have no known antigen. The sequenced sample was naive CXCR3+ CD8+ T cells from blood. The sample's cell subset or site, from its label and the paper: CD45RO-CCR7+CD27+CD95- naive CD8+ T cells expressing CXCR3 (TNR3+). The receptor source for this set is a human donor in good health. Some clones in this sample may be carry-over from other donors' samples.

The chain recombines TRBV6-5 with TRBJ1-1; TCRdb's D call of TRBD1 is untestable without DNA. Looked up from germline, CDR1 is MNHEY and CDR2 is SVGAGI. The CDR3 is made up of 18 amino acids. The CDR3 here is CASSYVPPQQGANTEAFF.

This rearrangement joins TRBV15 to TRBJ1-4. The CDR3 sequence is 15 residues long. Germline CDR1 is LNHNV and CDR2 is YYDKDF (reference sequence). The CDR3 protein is CATSALPVAGEKLFF.

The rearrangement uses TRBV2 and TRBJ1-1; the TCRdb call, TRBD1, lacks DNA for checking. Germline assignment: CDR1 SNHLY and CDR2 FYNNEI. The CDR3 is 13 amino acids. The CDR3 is CANPQQDGTEAFF. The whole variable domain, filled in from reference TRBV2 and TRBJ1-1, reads EPEVTQTPSHQVTQMGQEVILRCVPISNHLYFYWYRQILGQKVEFLVSFYNNEISEKSEIFDDQFSVERPDGSNFTLKIRSTKLEDSAMYFCANPQQDGTEAFFGQGTRLTVV.

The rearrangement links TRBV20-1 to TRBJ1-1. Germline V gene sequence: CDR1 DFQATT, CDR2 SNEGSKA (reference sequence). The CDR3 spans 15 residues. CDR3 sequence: CSASLWSVSAIEAFF.

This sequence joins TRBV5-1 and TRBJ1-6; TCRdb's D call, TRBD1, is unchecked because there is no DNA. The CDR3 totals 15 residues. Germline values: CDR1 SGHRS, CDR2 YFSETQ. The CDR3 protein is CASSLAPGGGSPLHF.

CDR3 region: CASRAWEAADTQYF. The genes are TRBV11-2 and TRBJ2-3; TCRdb designates TRBD2, a call that cannot be tested without DNA. Germline assignment: CDR1 SGHAT and CDR2 FQNNGV. The length of the CDR3 is 14 residues.